A single sample is the source of the 21 T cell receptor beta chains below, sequenced in a study of OX40 agonist ivuxolimab in advanced cancers. Repertoires were generated with immunoSEQ multiplex PCR, while TCRdb's copy carries only in-frame clones and drops some. Among fewer than 120,000 clones listed, roughly nine tenths were seen once. The sample here was CD4+ or CD8+ T cells sorted from blood, taken in a trial of the OX40 agonist ivuxolimab. These receptors originate from an adult with an advanced solid tumor such as melanoma, head and neck, liver or kidney cancer.

The rearrangement joins TRBV6-4 to TRBJ2-3, with D unclear. CDR1 is MRHNA and CDR2 is SNTAGT in the germline V gene. The V gene lost 4 bases and the J gene lost 0 bases, with 11 bases spanning the gap. This CDR3 has 15 residues. CDR3 region: CASSGRDSSTDTQYF. For the CDR3, the DNA is TGTGCCAGCAGTGGGCGAGACTCTAGCACAGATACGCAGTATTTT.

This clone has a handful of counts. The gene calls are TRBV19 and TRBJ1-2; D perhaps matches TRBD1 (5 bases). The V gene's germline CDR1 is LNHDA and CDR2 SQIVND (reference sequence). The V gene lost 1 base and the J gene lost 3 bases, with 12 bases spanning the gap. The CDR3 totals 15 residues. The CDR3 DNA sequence: TGTGCCAGTAGTATAGGGACGGGGCAGGACTATGGCTACACCTTC. Its translation is CASSIGTGQDYGYTF.

The chain joins TRBV4-2 to TRBJ2-1; 8 bases align to TRBD1. There are 17 residues in the CDR3. V was pared by 5 bases and J by 6 bases, with 15 bases of the junction left unmatched. Germline lookup yields CDR1 LGHNA and CDR2 YNFKEQ. The CDR3 region has the DNA TGTGCCAGCAGCTTGGGGGCAGGGGGCCTGGGGGTCAATGAGCAGTTCTTC. Amino acids: CASSLGAGGLGVNEQFF.

The rearrangement uses TRBV7-2 and TRBJ2-1; TRBD2 aligns across 10 bases. After removal of 7 bases from V and 7 bases from J, the junction contained 7 bases not matched to a gene. The CDR3 has 14 amino acids. Germline V gives CDR1 SGHTA, CDR2 FQGNSA. CDR3 in amino acids: CASTTPSGSNEQFF. The CDR3 DNA reads as TGTGCCAGCACCACCCCTAGCGGGAGTAATGAGCAGTTCTTC. Combining the CDR3 with reference TRBV7-2 and TRBJ2-1 gives the whole variable domain GAGVSQSPSNKVTEKGKDVELRCDPISGHTALYWYRQSLGQGLEFLIYFQGNSAPDKSGLPSDRFSAERTGGSVSTLTIQRTQQEDSAVYLCASTTPSGSNEQFFGPGTRLTVL.

The genes are TRBV27 and TRBJ2-4; 9 nucleotides match TRBD2. V shed 6 bases, J shed 1 base, and the junction held 10 bases outside the gene matches. There are 17 residues in the CDR3. The germline CDR1 and CDR2 sequences are MNHEY and SMNVEV (reference sequence). As DNA, the CDR3 is TGTGCCAGCAGCCCCAAGGGCGGGAGGGTGGCCAAAAACATTCAGTACTTC. Translating it yields CASSPKGGRVAKNIQYF.

The V call is TRBV27, the J call TRBJ2-7, with unresolved D. This CDR3 spans 14 amino acids. CDR1 is MNHEY and CDR2 is SMNVEV in the germline V gene (reference sequence). The V gene lost 5 bases and the J gene lost 1 base, with 12 bases spanning the gap. As DNA, the CDR3 is TGTGCCAGCAGTGCGTTACTTGAGTCCTACGAGCAGTACTTC. Its translation is CASSALLESYEQYF.

The gene calls are TRBV5-1 and TRBJ2-7; 10 bases fit TRBD2. CDR3 size: 15 residues. The ends lost 4 bases at V and 3 bases at J; junction bases unmatched: 7. Per the germline V gene, CDR1 is SGHRS and CDR2 is YFSETQ. The CDR3 nucleotides read TGCGCCAGCAGCCTAGTAGCGGGGGGTTTCTACGAGCAGTACTTC. Translation gives CASSLVAGGFYEQYF.

The chain uses TRBV11-3 and TRBJ2-1; 15 nucleotides line up with TRBD2. This CDR3 comprises 18 residues. The germline V gene encodes CDR1 SGHNT and CDR2 YENEEA. Trimming at V came to 5 bases and at J to 3 bases, leaving 8 bases not matched to a gene. The CDR3: CASSLGLAGGPSYNEQFF. The CDR3 DNA reads as TGTGCCAGCAGCCTCGGACTAGCGGGAGGGCCGAGCTACAATGAGCAGTTCTTC.

V usage is TRBV15 and J usage is TRBJ1-2; TRBD1 matches at 10 bases. Germline V CDR1 and CDR2: LNHNV, YYDKDF (reference sequence). The CDR3 loop spans 14 amino acids. With 1 base clipped from V and 8 bases from J, the junction kept 4 bases outside the gene matches. This CDR3 reads CATSRGQGAKGYTF. The CDR3 DNA follows: TGTGCCACCAGCAGAGGACAGGGGGCGAAGGGCTACACCTTC.

This clone was found once. V gene TRBV6-5 combines with J gene TRBJ2-7; D perhaps matches TRBD2 (5 bases). This CDR3 is built from 14 residues. Germline lookup yields CDR1 MNHEY and CDR2 SVGAGI. Trimming shortened V by 4 bases and J by 1 base, and 11 bases separated the two germline ends. The chain's CDR3 is CASSLVRGSYEQYF. The CDR3 coding sequence is TGTGCCAGCAGTTTAGTACGGGGTTCCTACGAGCAGTACTTC.

The gene calls are TRBV19 and TRBJ2-5, with D tentatively TRBD1 or TRBD2 (5 bases each). The CDR3 sequence is 13 residues long. Germline lookup yields CDR1 LNHDA and CDR2 SQIVND (reference sequence). Trimming pared 7 bases from V and 4 bases from J, leaving 13 bases between. CDR3 loop: CASNGGLGETQYF. The DNA for the CDR3 is TGTGCCAGTAATGGGGGTCTCGGAGAGACCCAGTACTTC.

J is TRBJ1-1 and V is TRBV11-1; 7 positions agree with TRBD1. The CDR3 has 16 amino acids. V was clipped by 5 bases and J by 1 base; unmatched bases: 10. Germline lookup yields CDR1 SGHAT and CDR2 FQDESV (reference sequence). The CDR3 spells CASSPRDRAWNTEAFF. CDR3 sequence (DNA): TGTGCCAGCAGCCCCCGAGACAGGGCATGGAACACTGAAGCTTTCTTT.

Points on this clone: At one boundary the junction diverges from the germline segment, which might be a read error. V and J are TRBV7-7 and TRBJ2-3; tentatively, D is TRBD2 (5 bases). Germline CDR1 is SSHAT and CDR2 is FNYEAQ (reference sequence). The CDR3 consists of 14 residues. The CDR3 DNA sequence: TGTGCTAGCAGCTTATCGACTACCACAGATACGCAGTATTTT. Its translation is CASSLSTTTDTQYF. Drawing the rest from reference TRBV7-7 and TRBJ2-3, the complete variable domain is GAGVSQSPRYKVTKRGQDVTLRCDPISSHATLYWYQQALGQGPEFLTYFNYEAQPDKSGLPSDRFSAERPEGSISTLTIQRTEQRDSAMYRCASSLSTTTDTQYFGPGTRLTVL.

The gene calls are TRBV18 and TRBJ2-1; 7 bases align to TRBD1. After removal of 2 bases from V and 9 bases from J, the junction contained 7 bases not matched to a gene. This CDR3 has 14 residues. Per germline, CDR1 KGHSH and CDR2 LQKENI. Here the CDR3 DNA reads TGTGCCAGCTCACCAGGGACAGTTAGGGCTGAGCAGTTCTTC. Residues: CASSPGTVRAEQFF. Full variable domain (outside the CDR3, taken from reference TRBV18 and TRBJ2-1): NAGVMQNPRHLVRRRGQEARLRCSPMKGHSHVYWYRQLPEEGLKFMVYLQKENIIDESGMPKERFSAEFPKEGPSILRIQQVVRGDSAAYFCASSPGTVRAEQFFGPGTRLTVL.

The genes are TRBV5-1 and TRBJ2-1, with D perhaps assigned TRBD1 or TRBD2 (5 bases each). Trimming pared 0 bases from V and 10 bases from J, leaving 14 bases between. Germline CDR1 is SGHRS and CDR2 is YFSETQ. This CDR3 has 14 amino acids. Here the CDR3 DNA reads TGCGCCAGCAGCTTGGCCGGGGCGGAGTCCGAGCAGTTCTTC. Amino acid sequence: CASSLAGAESEQFF. Based on the CDR3 plus reference TRBV5-1 and TRBJ2-1, the full variable domain is KAGVTQTPRYLIKTRGQQVTLSCSPISGHRSVSWYQQTPGQGLQFLFEYFSETQRNKGNFPGRFSGRQFSNSRSEMNVSTLELGDSALYLCASSLAGAESEQFFGPGTRLTVL.

The chain links TRBV30 to TRBJ2-5; 7 bases align to TRBD2. After removal of 0 bases from V and 5 bases from J, the junction contained 6 bases not matched to a gene. CDR1 and CDR2 from the germline V gene are GTSNPN and SVGIG (reference sequence). The CDR3 sequence is 14 residues long. The CDR3 reads CAWSVLLAQETQYF. The CDR3 region has the DNA TGTGCCTGGAGTGTGTTACTAGCGCAGGAGACCCAGTACTTC.

The chain uses TRBV11-2 and TRBJ2-7; the D is unclear. Between the trimmed V and J ends, which lost 3 bases and 5 bases, there was a span of 17 bases. The CDR3 loop spans 15 amino acids. Germline CDR1 reads SGHAT; CDR2 reads FQNNGV. The DNA of the CDR3 is TGTGCCAGCAGCTTGGACCAGCTACCGGCTAACGAGCAGTACTTC. Its translation: CASSLDQLPANEQYF.

The J gene is TRBJ1-5, the V gene TRBV2; no clear D. Looked up from germline, CDR1 is SNHLY and CDR2 is FYNNEI. V shed 4 bases and J shed 0 bases, with 7 bases lying between them. The CDR3 has 14 residues. The chain's CDR3 is CASSGQNSNQPQHF. Here the CDR3 DNA reads TGTGCCAGCAGTGGGCAGAATAGCAATCAGCCCCAGCATTTT.

The chain couples TRBV10-3 to TRBJ2-7; 11 bases line up with TRBD2. There are 15 residues in the CDR3. CDR1 is ENHRY and CDR2 is SYGVKD in the germline V gene. V trimming: 10 bases; J trimming: 7 bases; junction bases outside the gene matches: 15. CDR3 region: CATVPGLAGGGEQYF. As DNA, the CDR3 is TGTGCCACTGTACCGGGCCTAGCGGGGGGTGGGGAGCAGTACTTC.

On this clone: Other nucleotide sequences from this sample produce the same CDR3. V is TRBV4-1 and J is TRBJ2-3; 10 positions match TRBD1. This CDR3 is built from 15 residues. V shed 3 bases and J 3 bases; nucleotides not matched to a gene: 3. Germline V CDR1 and CDR2: MGHRA, YSYEKL. CDR3 protein: CASSHSGQGTDTQYF. In DNA form, the CDR3 reads TGCGCCAGCAGCCACTCGGGACAGGGGACAGATACGCAGTATTTT.

This sequence joins TRBV7-2 and TRBJ2-7; D gene unclear. The CDR3 is made up of 14 amino acids. The germline V and J ends were trimmed by 1 base and 3 bases, with 10 bases remaining between them. Germline lookup yields CDR1 SGHTA and CDR2 FQGNSA. CDR3 protein: CASSLGTVNYEQYF. CDR3 in DNA: TGTGCCAGCAGCTTAGGAACAGTGAACTACGAGCAGTACTTC.